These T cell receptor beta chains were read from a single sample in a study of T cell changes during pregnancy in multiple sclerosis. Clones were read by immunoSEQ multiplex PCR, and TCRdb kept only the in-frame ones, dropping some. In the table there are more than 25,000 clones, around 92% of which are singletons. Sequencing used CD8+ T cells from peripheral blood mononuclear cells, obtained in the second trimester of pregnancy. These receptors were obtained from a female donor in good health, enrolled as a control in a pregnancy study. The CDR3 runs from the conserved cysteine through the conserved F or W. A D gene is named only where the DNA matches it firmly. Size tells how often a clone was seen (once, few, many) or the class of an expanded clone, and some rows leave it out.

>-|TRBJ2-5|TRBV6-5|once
CASSSPGTQYF
TGTGCCAGCAGTTCACCGGGGACCCAGTACTTC
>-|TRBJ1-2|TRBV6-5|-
CASSGGVHGYTF
TGTGCCAGCAGTGGGGGGGTGCATGGCTACACCTTC
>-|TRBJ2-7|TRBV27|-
CASSLAGANSYEQYF
TGTGCCAGCAGTTTAGCGGGGGCCAACTCCTACGAGCAGTACTTC
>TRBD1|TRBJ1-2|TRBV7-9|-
CASSPQGANNGYTF
TGTGCCAGCAGCCCACAGGGGGCTAATAATGGCTACACCTTC
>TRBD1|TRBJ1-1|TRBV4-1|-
CASSQAGTGYTEAFF
TGCGCCAGCAGCCAAGCCGGGACAGGGTACACTGAAGCTTTCTTT
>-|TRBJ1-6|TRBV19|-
CASSMGMDSYNSPLHF
TGTGCCAGTAGTATGGGTATGGACAGTTATAATTCACCCCTCCACTTT
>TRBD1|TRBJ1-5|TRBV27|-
CASSWGQNQPQHF
TGTGCCAGCAGTTGGGGACAGAATCAGCCCCAGCATTTT
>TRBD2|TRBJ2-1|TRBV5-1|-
CASSAGSSGGLLHEQFF
TGCGCCAGCAGCGCCGGGTCTAGCGGGGGCCTCTTGCATGAGCAGTTCTTC
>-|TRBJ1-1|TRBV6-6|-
CASSYSSRVNTEAFF
TGTGCCAGCAGTTACTCGAGCCGGGTGAACACTGAAGCTTTCTTT
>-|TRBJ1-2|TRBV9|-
CASSVVGDGYTF
TGTGCCAGCAGCGTAGTAGGGGATGGCTACACCTTC
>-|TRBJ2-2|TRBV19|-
CASSDPGELFF
TGTGCCAGTAGTGACCCGGGTGAGCTGTTTTTT
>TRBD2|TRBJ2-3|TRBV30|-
CAWTPGGEPAATQYF
TGTGCCTGGACCCCGGGAGGGGAACCGGCAGCCACGCAGTATTTT
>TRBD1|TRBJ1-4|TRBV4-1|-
CASSQEPGQGMYDEKLFF
TGCGCCAGCAGCCAAGAACCGGGACAGGGGATGTATGATGAAAAACTGTTTTTT
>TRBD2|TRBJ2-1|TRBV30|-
CAWGLAHEQFF
TGTGCCTGGGGACTAGCTCATGAGCAGTTCTTC
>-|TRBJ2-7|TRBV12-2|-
CASPHRTSGKNSYEQYF
TGTGCAAGTCCCCATCGGACTAGCGGGAAAAACTCCTACGAGCAGTACTTC
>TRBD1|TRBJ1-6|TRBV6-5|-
CASSFSTGEASPLHF
TGTGCCAGCAGTTTCTCGACAGGGGAGGCTTCACCCCTCCACTTT
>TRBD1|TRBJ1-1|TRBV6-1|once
CASTLSRGEGTEAFF
TGTGCCAGCACTCTTTCCAGGGGGGAAGGGACTGAAGCTTTCTTT
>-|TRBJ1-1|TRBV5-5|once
CASSEYPTEEAFF
TGTGCCAGCAGCGAATACCCTACGGAGGAAGCTTTCTTT
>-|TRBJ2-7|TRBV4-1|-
CASSHLQTNYEQYF
TGCGCCAGCAGCCACTTACAGACTAACTACGAGCAGTACTTC
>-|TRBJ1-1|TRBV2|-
CASSEGGGGPHGGTEAFF
TGTGCCAGCAGTGAAGGCGGGGGTGGGCCTCATGGAGGGACTGAAGCTTTCTTT
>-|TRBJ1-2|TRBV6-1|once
CASSENGYLSIVGGYTF
TGTGCCAGCAGTGAGAACGGCTACCTTTCGATTGTCGGGGGCTACACCTTC
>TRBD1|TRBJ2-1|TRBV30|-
CAWRPGTGVNEQFF
TGTGCCTGGAGACCCGGGACAGGGGTCAATGAGCAGTTCTTC
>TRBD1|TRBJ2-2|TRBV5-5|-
CARTAEGASDTGELFF
TGTGCCAGAACGGCTGAGGGGGCGTCCGACACCGGGGAGCTGTTTTTT
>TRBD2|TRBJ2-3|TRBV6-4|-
CASSDSSGGAVDTQYF
TGTGCCAGCAGTGACTCGAGCGGGGGGGCCGTAGATACGCAGTATTTT
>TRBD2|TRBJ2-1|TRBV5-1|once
CASSPRLAGDLEQFF
TGCGCCAGCAGCCCACGACTAGCGGGAGACCTCGAGCAGTTCTTC
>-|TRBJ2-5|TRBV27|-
CASSTGLETQYF
TGTGCCAGCAGTACGGGTTTGGAGACCCAGTACTTC
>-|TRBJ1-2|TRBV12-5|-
CASGLVGDLSYGYTF
TGTGCTAGTGGTTTGGTAGGAGACCTTTCCTATGGCTACACCTTC
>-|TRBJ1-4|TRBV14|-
CASSPTIRTNEKLFF
TGTGCCAGCAGCCCAACCATTAGAACTAATGAAAAACTGTTTTTT
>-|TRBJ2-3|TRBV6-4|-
CASSDGTGPIDTQYF
TGTGCCAGCAGTGACGGGACTGGCCCGATAGATACGCAGTATTTT
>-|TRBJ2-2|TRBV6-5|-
CASSEGDTGELFF
TGTGCCAGCAGTGAAGGGGACACCGGGGAGCTGTTTTTT